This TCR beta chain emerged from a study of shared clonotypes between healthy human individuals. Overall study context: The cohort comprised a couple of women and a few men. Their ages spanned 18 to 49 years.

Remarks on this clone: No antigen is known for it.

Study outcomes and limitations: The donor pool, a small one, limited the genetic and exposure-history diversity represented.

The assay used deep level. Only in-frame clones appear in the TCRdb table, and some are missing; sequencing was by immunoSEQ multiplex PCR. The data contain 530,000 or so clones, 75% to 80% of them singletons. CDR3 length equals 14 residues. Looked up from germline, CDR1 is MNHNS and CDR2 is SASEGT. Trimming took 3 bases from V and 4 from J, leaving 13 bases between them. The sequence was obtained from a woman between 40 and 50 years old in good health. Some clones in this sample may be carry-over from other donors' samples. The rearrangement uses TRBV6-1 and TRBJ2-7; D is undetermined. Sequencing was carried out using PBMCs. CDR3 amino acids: CASSDLDGWYEQYF. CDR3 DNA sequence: TGTGCCAGCAGTGATCTAGACGGATGGTACGAGCAGTACTTC.